These 4 T cell receptor beta chains originate from one sample sequenced in a study of control samples from healthy donors and cancer patients. Method: immunoSEQ multiplex PCR; TCRdb's copy keeps in-frame clones and lacks some. The sample contains about 160,000 clones, about 94% of which appear only once. The source material was blood. Receptors were obtained from a middle-aged woman in good health.

The V gene is TRBV3-1 (or the pseudogene TRBV3-2), the J gene TRBJ1-2, with 8 bases matching TRBD1. Per the germline V gene, CDR1 is LGHDT and CDR2 is YNNKEL (reference sequence). V trimming: 1 base; J trimming: 7 bases; junction bases outside the gene matches: 5. The CDR3 spans 14 residues. The CDR3 protein is CASSQGRGRSGYTF. As DNA, the CDR3 is TGTGCCAGCAGCCAAGGCAGGGGGCGGAGTGGCTACACCTTC.

The CDR3 DNA is TGTGCCAGCAGCCCTATTACAGGAACCTATGGCTACACCTTC. It is translated as CASSPITGTYGYTF. The genes are TRBV7-2 and TRBJ1-2, with a possible D match to TRBD1 (5 bases). V lost 5 bases to trimming and J lost 4 bases, with 14 bases between them. This CDR3 is 14 amino acids long. Germline CDR1 and CDR2: SGHTA and FQGNSA.

The chain links TRBV27 to TRBJ1-3; weak D call: TRBD1 (6 bases). CDR1 is MNHEY, CDR2 SMNVEV, per germline (reference sequence). The CDR3 consists of 17 residues. V shed 5 bases and J shed 0 bases, with 17 bases lying between them. Written as DNA, the CDR3 is TGTGCCAGCAGTCCCAACGGGGGCCGCTACTCTGGAAACACCATATATTTT. Translated, it gives CASSPNGGRYSGNTIYF.

The V and J genes are TRBV5-4 and TRBJ2-7, with a possible D match to TRBD1 (5 bases). This CDR3 comprises 15 residues. Trimming removed 4 bases at V and 2 bases at J, with 16 bases between. CDR1 is SGHNT, CDR2 YYREEE, per germline (reference sequence). In DNA, the CDR3 is TGTGCCAGCAGCACAGGACATTTGGGTACCTACGAGCAGTACTTC. It is translated as CASSTGHLGTYEQYF.